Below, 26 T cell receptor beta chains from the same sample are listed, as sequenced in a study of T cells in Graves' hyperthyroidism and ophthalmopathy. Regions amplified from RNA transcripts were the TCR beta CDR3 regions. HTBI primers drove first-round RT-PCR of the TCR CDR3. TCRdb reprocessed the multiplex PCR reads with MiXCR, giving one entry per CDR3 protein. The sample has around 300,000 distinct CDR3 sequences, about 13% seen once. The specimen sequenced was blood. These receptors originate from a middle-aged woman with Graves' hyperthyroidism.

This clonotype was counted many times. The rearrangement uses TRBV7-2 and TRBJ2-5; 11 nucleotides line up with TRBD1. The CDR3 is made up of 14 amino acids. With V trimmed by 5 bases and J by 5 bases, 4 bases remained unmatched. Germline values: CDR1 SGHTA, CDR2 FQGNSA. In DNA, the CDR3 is TGTGCCAGCAGCCCAAGGGACAGGGGGGAGACCCAGTACTTC. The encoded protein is CASSPRDRGETQYF.

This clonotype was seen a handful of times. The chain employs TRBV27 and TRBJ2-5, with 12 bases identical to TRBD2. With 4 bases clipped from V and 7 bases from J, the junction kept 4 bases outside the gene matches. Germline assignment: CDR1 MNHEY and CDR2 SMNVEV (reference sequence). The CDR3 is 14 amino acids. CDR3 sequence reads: CASSSGLAGGTQYF. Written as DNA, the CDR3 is TGTGCCAGCAGTTCGGGACTAGCGGGTGGGACCCAGTACTTC.

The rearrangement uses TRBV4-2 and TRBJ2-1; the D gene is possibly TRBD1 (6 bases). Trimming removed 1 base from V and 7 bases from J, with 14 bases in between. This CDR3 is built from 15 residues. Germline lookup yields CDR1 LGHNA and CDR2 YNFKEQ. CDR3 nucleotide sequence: TGTGCCAGCAGCCAAGGGCTATTGCAGGGGAATGAGCAGTTCTTC. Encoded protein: CASSQGLLQGNEQFF.

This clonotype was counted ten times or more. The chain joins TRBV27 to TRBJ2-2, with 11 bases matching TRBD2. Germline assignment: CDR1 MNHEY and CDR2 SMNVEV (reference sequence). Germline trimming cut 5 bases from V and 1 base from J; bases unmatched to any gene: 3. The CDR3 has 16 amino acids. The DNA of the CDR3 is TGTGCCAGCAGTCCTGGGACTAGCGGGAACACCGGGGAGCTGTTTTTT. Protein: CASSPGTSGNTGELFF.

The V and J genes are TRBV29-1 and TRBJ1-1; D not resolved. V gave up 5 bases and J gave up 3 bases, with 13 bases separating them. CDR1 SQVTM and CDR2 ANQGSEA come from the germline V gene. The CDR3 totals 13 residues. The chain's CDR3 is CSVFVSTHTEAFF. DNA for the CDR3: TGCAGCGTTTTTGTCTCTACACACACTGAAGCTTTCTTT.

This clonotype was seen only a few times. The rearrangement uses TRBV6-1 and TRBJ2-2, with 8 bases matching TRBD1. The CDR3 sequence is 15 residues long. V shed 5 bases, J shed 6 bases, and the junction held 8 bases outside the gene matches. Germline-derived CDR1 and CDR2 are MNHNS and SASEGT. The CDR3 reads CASSWAGQGPGELFF. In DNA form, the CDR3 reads TGTGCCAGCAGTTGGGCCGGACAGGGTCCCGGGGAGCTGTTTTTT.

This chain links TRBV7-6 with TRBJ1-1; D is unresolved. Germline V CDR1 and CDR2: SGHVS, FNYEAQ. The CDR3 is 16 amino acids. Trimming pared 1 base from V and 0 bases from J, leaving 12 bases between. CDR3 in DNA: TGTGCCAGCAGCTTAGGCCTAGGTACCATGAACACTGAAGCTTTCTTT. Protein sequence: CASSLGLGTMNTEAFF.

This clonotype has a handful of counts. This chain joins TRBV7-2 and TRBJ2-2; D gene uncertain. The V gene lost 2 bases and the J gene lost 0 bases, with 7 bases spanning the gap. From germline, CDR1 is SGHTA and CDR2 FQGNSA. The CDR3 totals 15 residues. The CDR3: CASSLRATNTGELFF. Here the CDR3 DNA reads TGTGCCAGCAGCTTAAGAGCGACGAACACCGGGGAGCTGTTTTTT.

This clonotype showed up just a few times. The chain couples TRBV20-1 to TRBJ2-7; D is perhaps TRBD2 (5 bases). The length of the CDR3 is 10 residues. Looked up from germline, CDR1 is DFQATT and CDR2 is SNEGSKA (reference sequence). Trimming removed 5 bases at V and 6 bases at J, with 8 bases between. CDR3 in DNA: TGCAGTGCTGAACGGGGCGAGCAGTACTTC. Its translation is CSAERGEQYF.

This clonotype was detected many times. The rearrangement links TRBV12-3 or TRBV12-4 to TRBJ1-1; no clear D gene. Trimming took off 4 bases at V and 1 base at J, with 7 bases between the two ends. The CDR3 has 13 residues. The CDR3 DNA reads TGTGCCAGCAGTTCATCAGGGAACACTGAAGCTTTCTTT. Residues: CASSSSGNTEAFF.

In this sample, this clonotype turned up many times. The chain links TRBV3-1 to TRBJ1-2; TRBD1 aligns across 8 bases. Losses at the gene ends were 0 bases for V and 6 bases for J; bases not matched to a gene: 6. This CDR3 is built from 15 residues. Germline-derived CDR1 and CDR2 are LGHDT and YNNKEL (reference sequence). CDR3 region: CASSQEGAGGHGYTF. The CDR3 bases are TGTGCCAGCAGCCAAGAAGGAGCAGGGGGCCATGGCTACACCTTC.

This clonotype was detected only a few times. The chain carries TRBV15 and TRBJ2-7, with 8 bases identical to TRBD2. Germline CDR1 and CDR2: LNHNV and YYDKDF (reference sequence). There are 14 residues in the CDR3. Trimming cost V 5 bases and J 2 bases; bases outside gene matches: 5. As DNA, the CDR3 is TGTGCCACCAGCGGACAAGCGGGAGCCTACGAGCAGTACTTC. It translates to CATSGQAGAYEQYF. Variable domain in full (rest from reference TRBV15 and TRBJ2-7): DAMVIQNPRYQVTQFGKPVTLSCSQTLNHNVMYWYQQKSSQAPKLLFHYYDKDFNNEADTPDNFQSRRPNTSFCFLDIRSPGLGDTAMYLCATSGQAGAYEQYFGPGTRLTVT.

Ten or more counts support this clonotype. The CDR3 nucleotides are TGTGCCACCAGTACTAGCGGGAGAGAGACCCAGTACTTC. Its protein product is CATSTSGRETQYF. The V gene is TRBV24-1, the J gene TRBJ2-5; 11 bases line up with TRBD2. CDR3 size: 13 residues. Germline assignment: CDR1 KGHDR and CDR2 SFDVKD. The J segment lost 4 bases and the V segment lost 6 bases, leaving 0 bases of the junction unmatched.

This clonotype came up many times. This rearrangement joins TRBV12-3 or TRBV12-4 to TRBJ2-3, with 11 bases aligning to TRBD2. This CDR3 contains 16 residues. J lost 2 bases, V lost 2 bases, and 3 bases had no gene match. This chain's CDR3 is CASSLRLAGTTDTQYF. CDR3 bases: TGTGCCAGCAGTTTACGACTAGCGGGGACCACAGATACGCAGTATTTT.

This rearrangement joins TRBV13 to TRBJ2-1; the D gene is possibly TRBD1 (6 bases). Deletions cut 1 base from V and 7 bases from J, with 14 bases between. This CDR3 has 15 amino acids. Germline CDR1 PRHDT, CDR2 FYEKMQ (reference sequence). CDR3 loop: CASSLDLSGVNEQFF. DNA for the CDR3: TGTGCCAGCAGCTTAGACCTGTCAGGGGTAAATGAGCAGTTCTTC.

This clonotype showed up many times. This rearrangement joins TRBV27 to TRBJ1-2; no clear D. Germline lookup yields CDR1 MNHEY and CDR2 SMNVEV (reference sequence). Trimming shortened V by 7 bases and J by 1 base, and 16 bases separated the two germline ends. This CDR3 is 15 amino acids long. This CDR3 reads CASTRTGLNNYGYTF. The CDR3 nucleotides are TGTGCCAGCACCCGGACGGGCCTAAATAACTATGGCTACACCTTC.

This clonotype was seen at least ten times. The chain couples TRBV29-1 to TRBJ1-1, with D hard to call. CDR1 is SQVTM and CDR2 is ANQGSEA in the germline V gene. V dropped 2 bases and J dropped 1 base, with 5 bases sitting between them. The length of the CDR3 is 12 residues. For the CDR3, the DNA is TGCAGCGTTGAATGGCAGAACACTGAAGCTTTCTTT. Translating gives CSVEWQNTEAFF.

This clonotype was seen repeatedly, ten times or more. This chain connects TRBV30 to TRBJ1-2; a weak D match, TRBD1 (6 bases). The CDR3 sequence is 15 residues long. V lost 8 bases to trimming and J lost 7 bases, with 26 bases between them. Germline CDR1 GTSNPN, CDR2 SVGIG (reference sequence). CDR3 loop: CALTHPGRGVGGYTF. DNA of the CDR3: TGTGCCCTAACCCACCCTGGCAGGGGAGTTGGTGGCTACACCTTC.

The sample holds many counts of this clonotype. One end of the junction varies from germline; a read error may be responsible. Here the CDR3 DNA reads TGTGCCAGCAGTTTAGCAGGGTATGGCTACACCTTC. Protein: CASSLAGYGYTF. The chain carries TRBV5-1 and TRBJ1-2; tentative D call: TRBD1 (5 bases). The CDR3 contains 12 residues. Germline CDR1 and CDR2: SGHRS and YFSETQ.

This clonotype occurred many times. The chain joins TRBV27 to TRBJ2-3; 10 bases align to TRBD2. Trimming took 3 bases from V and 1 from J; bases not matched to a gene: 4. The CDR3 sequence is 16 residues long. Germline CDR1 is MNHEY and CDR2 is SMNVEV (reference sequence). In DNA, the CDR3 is TGTGCCAGCAGTTTTTTAGCGGGAGGCCGCACAGATACGCAGTATTTT. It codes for CASSFLAGGRTDTQYF.

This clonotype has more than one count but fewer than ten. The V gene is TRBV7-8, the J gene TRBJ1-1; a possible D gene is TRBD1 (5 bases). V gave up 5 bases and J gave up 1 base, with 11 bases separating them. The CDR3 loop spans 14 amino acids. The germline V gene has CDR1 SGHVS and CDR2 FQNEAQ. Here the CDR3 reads CASSRSGGNTEAFF. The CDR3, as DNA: TGTGCCAGCAGCCGGTCTGGGGGGAACACTGAAGCTTTCTTT.

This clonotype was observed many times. The CDR3 coding sequence is TGTGCCAGCAGCTTAGATCCGAGTCCCCAAGAGACCCAGTACTTC. It is translated as CASSLDPSPQETQYF. The rearrangement links TRBV7-2 to TRBJ2-5; no clear D. Deletions cut 1 base from V and 1 base from J, with 10 bases between. The CDR3 is 15 amino acids. Germline CDR1 reads SGHTA; CDR2 reads FQGNSA.

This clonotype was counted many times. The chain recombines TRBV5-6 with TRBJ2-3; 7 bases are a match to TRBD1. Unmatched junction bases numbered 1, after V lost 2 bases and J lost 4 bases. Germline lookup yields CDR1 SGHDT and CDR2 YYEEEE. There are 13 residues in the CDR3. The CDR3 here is CASSLQGSDTQYF. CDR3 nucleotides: TGTGCCAGCAGCTTACAGGGGTCAGATACGCAGTATTTT.

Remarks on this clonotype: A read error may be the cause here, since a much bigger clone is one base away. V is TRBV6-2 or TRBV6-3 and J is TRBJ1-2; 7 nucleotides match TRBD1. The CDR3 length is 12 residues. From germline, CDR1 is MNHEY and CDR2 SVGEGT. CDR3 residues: CAGSEGAEGYTF. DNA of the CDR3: TGTGCCGGCAGCGAGGGGGCCGAAGGCTACACCTTC.

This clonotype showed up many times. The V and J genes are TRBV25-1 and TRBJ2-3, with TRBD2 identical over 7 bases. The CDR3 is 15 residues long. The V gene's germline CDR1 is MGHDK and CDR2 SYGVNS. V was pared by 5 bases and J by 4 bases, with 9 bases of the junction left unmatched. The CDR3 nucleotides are TGTGCCAGCAGTCCCTCGGCGGGAGCTTCAGATACGCAGTATTTT. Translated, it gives CASSPSAGASDTQYF.

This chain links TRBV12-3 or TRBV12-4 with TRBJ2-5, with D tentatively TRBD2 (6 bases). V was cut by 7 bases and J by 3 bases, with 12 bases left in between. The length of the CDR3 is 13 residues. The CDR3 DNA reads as TGTGCCAGCACAGATAGCGGAGAAGAGACCCAGTACTTC. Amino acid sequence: CASTDSGEETQYF.